The next 10 T cell receptor beta chains were all read from a single sample in a study of monozygotic twins with inflammatory bowel disease. TCRdb re-called the 5' RACE reads, yielding one record per CDR3 amino acid sequence without DNA. Recorded for this sample: 440,000 or so distinct CDR3 sequences. Sequencing was done on a sample of blood. Receptor source: a human donor with ulcerative colitis or Crohn's disease, or a healthy co-twin of an affected twin (not recorded which).

V and J are TRBV9 and TRBJ2-5; TCRdb proposes TRBD1, but this gene call is untestable without DNA. Germline CDR1 is SGDLS and CDR2 is YYNGEE. This CDR3 has 13 amino acids. This CDR3 is CASSSRDQETQYF.

The V gene is TRBV7-2, the J gene TRBJ2-1. Germline V CDR1 and CDR2: SGHTA, FQGNSA. The CDR3 sequence is 13 residues long. The CDR3 here is CASSLTRLYEQFF.

Frequency places this clonotype as medium-sized. The rearrangement links TRBV18 to TRBJ1-2; checking the TCRdb D call of TRBD1 is not possible without DNA. Germline CDR1 reads KGHSH; CDR2 reads LQKENI. The CDR3 sequence is 15 residues long. The CDR3 sequence: CASSPRTGGSDGYTF.

CDR3 protein: CASSGANTGELFF. The chain joins TRBV9 to TRBJ2-2. This CDR3 contains 13 residues. Per germline, CDR1 SGDLS and CDR2 YYNGEE. Full variable domain (rest looked up from reference TRBV9 and TRBJ2-2): DSGVTQTPKHLITATGQRVTLRCSPRSGDLSVYWYQQSLDQGLQFLIQYYNGEERAKGNILERFSAQQFPDLHSELNLSSLELGDSALYFCASSGANTGELFFGEGSRLTVL.

V gene TRBV20-1 combines with J gene TRBJ1-2. The CDR3 length is 15 residues. Germline lookup yields CDR1 DFQATT and CDR2 SNEGSKA (reference sequence). The CDR3 region is CSARGSSTYRLGYTF.

This chain uses TRBV28 with TRBJ2-2; TCRdb proposes TRBD1, but this gene call is untestable without DNA. The CDR3 runs 14 residues. CDR1 MDHEN and CDR2 SYDVKM come from the germline V gene. The chain's CDR3 is CASRKQGYAGELFF.

This chain connects TRBV4-2 to TRBJ1-4; with no DNA, the TCRdb D assignment of TRBD1 cannot be verified. The CDR3 loop spans 17 amino acids. The germline CDR1 and CDR2 sequences are LGHNA and YNFKEQ. The CDR3 loop is CASSQVGGIRTNEKLFF.

CDR3 loop: CASSLGWREGQVNEQYF. V is TRBV5-6 and J is TRBJ2-7; there is no DNA to check the TCRdb D call of TRBD2. CDR3 length: 17 residues. CDR1 SGHDT and CDR2 YYEEEE come from the germline V gene.

The genes are TRBV20-1 and TRBJ2-7; checking the TCRdb D call of TRBD2 is not possible without DNA. This CDR3 spans 15 amino acids. CDR1 is DFQATT, CDR2 SNEGSKA, per germline (reference sequence). CDR3: CSAHTSARNSYEQYF.

The rearrangement links TRBV5-5 to TRBJ1-1. The length of the CDR3 is 13 residues. CDR1 SGHKS and CDR2 YYEKEE come from the germline V gene (reference sequence). The CDR3 protein is CASSSSLYTEAFF.